The rows below give T cell receptor beta chains drawn from one sample of a study of immune heterogeneity within non-small cell lung tumors. TCRdb re-derived calls from the multiplex PCR reads in MiXCR, one entry per CDR3 protein. The data contain 20,000 to 25,000 distinct CDR3 sequences, less than 35% of them singletons. Sequences were obtained from lung tumor tissue. These receptors came from a man in his forties with non-small cell lung cancer. Each CDR3 is given with its conserved first and last residue. D genes are given only for firm matches. Clone size is stated in some rows and not others, as once, few, many or a class when expanded.

size	V	J	D	CDR3	DNA
NA	TRBV7-9	TRBJ2-3	NA	CASEWSGRSTDTQYF	TGTGCCAGCGAATGGAGCGGTAGGTCCACAGATACGCAGTATTTT
NA	TRBV5-1	TRBJ2-5	TRBD1	CASRRPGTEQETQYF	TGCGCCAGCAGGAGACCCGGGACAGAGCAAGAGACCCAGTACTTC
NA	TRBV19	TRBJ2-1	NA	CASSKLGDGEQFF	TGTGCCAGTAGTAAACTTGGTGACGGTGAGCAGTTCTTC
many	TRBV12-3/TRBV12-4	TRBJ2-5	NA	CASSLNGETQYF	TGTGCCAGCAGTTTAAATGGCGAGACCCAGTACTTC
NA	TRBV7-8	TRBJ2-2	NA	CASSLGAPTGKLFF	TGTGCCAGCAGCTTAGGGGCGCCGACCGGGAAACTGTTTTTT
few	TRBV5-1	TRBJ1-6	NA	CASRREIYNSPLHF	TGCGCCAGCAGACGGGAGATATATAATTCACCCCTCCACTTT
many	TRBV12-3/TRBV12-4	TRBJ1-2	NA	CASRSQGSSYGYTF	TGTGCCAGCAGGTCCCAGGGGTCGAGCTATGGCTACACCTTC
few	TRBV24-1	TRBJ2-5	NA	CATSDGTLETQYF	TGTGCCACCAGTGACGGGACGTTGGAGACCCAGTACTTC
medium-sized	TRBV6-1	TRBJ2-7	TRBD2	CASSEWTSATYEQYF	TGTGCCAGCAGTGAATGGACTAGCGCCACCTACGAGCAGTACTTC
few	TRBV5-1	TRBJ2-1	TRBD2	CASTPLAGRDEQFF	TGCGCCAGCACTCCCCTAGCGGGGAGGGATGAGCAGTTCTTC
many	TRBV11-2	TRBJ1-3	TRBD1	CASSPLQGRSGNTIYF	TGTGCCAGCAGCCCATTACAGGGGCGCTCTGGAAACACCATATATTTT
medium-sized	TRBV12-3/TRBV12-4	TRBJ2-2	NA	CASSLALGRGELFF	TGTGCCAGCAGTTTAGCGCTGGGCCGCGGGGAGCTGTTTTTT
many	TRBV2	TRBJ1-4	NA	CASLPGTNEKLFF	TGTGCCAGCCTCCCGGGAACTAATGAAAAACTGTTTTTT
many	TRBV19	TRBJ2-7	TRBD2	CASTPGLAGVYEQYF	TGTGCCAGTACGCCGGGGCTAGCGGGAGTTTATGAGCAGTACTTC